The clone carrying this T cell receptor (beta chain) was seen a few times. No antigen is known for it. The record originates from a study of naive and memory T cell subsets. The germline CDR1 and CDR2 sequences are DFQATT and SNEGSKA (reference sequence). The CDR3 is 13 amino acids. V lost 5 bases to trimming and J lost 4 bases; unmatched junction nucleotides: 3. Cells stained for CD3, CD4, CD8, CD45RA and CD27 were sorted into four subsets. The beta constant-region primer was an equimolar mix of two oligonucleotides covering TRBC1 and TRBC2. Ligation attached a single-stranded oligonucleotide with a 12-nucleotide UMI and the SP2 primer to the cDNA 3' end. The ligated cDNA underwent four PCR rounds using SP2 and nested alpha and beta constant-region primers. TCRdb re-called the UMI-ligation and nested PCR reads through MiXCR, storing one row per CDR3 protein. Of 130,000 to 150,000 distinct CDR3 sequences listed, 17% were seen once; the top ten hold about 0.14%.

Study findings and constraints: Naive repertoires, especially CD8, held a few larger clonotypes, possibly memory cells re-expressing CD45RA.

The chain joins TRBV20-1 to TRBJ2-7; TRBD2 matches at 12 bases. The sample comprised naive CD4+ T cells from blood. The sequence was collected from a human donor in good health. The CDR3 region is CSARTSGTYEQYF. DNA for the CDR3: TGCAGTGCTCGGACTAGCGGGACATACGAGCAGTACTTC.